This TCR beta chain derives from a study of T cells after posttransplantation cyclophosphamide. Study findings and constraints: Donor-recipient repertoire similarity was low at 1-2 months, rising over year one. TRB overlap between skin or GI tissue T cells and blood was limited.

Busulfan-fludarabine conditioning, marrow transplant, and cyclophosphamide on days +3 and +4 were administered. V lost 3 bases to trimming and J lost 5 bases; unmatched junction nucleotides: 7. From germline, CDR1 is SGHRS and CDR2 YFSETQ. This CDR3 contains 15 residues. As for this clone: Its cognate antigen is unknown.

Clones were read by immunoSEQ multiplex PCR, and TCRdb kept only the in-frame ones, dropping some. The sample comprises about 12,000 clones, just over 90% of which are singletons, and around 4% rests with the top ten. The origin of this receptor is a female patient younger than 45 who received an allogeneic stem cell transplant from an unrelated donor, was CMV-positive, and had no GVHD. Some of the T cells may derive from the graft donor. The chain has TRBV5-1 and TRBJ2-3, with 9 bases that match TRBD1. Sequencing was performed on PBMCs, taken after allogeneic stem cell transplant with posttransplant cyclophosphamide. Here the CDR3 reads CASSWRQGVEDTQYF. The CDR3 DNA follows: TGCGCCAGCAGCTGGAGACAGGGGGTGGAAGATACGCAGTATTTT.